Shown below are 13 T cell receptor beta chains from a single sample sequenced in a study of CD8 T cells in ankylosing spondylitis. From the 5' RACE reads, TCRdb called clonotypes with MiXCR, one entry per CDR3 protein. The sample holds about 130,000 distinct CDR3 sequences, roughly 6.6% seen once. Sequencing input: blood, either unsorted or a sorted T cell fraction (not recorded which). The receptors derive from a female donor with ankylosing spondylitis or in good health (not recorded which).

This clonotype was seen many times. The gene calls are TRBV7-2 and TRBJ1-2; maybe TRBD1 (5 bases). CDR3 length equals 15 residues. Trimming stripped 4 bases from V and 6 bases from J, with 18 bases between. Germline lookup yields CDR1 SGHTA and CDR2 FQGNSA. DNA of the CDR3: TGTGCCAGCAGCTCCGAAGACCGGGGGAAGGATGGCTACACCTTC. This encodes CASSSEDRGKDGYTF.

This clonotype has at least ten counts. This chain uses TRBV5-1 with TRBJ1-5; D not certain. Trimming stripped 0 bases from V and 6 bases from J, with 4 bases between. This CDR3 comprises 12 residues. Germline V lookup: CDR1 SGHRS, CDR2 YFSETQ. In nucleotides, the CDR3 is TGCGCCAGCAGCTTGGAGGGTCAGCCCCAGCATTTT. This gives the protein CASSLEGQPQHF.

A few counts support this clonotype. The chain carries TRBV20-1 and TRBJ2-1; 8 positions match TRBD2. This CDR3 has 16 residues. The V segment lost 0 bases and the J segment 5 bases; nucleotides outside the gene matches: 9. Per the germline V gene, CDR1 is DFQATT and CDR2 is SNEGSKA (reference sequence). The CDR3 DNA reads as TGCAGTGCTAGAGATCCTACTAGCGGCGTGGACAATGAGCAGTTCTTC. The encoded protein is CSARDPTSGVDNEQFF.

This clonotype has at least ten counts. The CDR3 DNA follows: TGTGCCAGCAGCCCCTCACTAGCGGGGGACGAGCAGTACTTC. This translates into CASSPSLAGDEQYF. The chain employs TRBV13 and TRBJ2-7, with TRBD2 matching 11 bases. J gave up 5 bases and V 5 bases, and 5 bases lay outside the gene matches. CDR3 length: 14 residues. CDR1 PRHDT and CDR2 FYEKMQ come from the germline V gene (reference sequence).

This clonotype appeared many times. The chain links TRBV12-3 or TRBV12-4 to TRBJ1-6, with unresolved D. CDR3 length: 14 amino acids. Between the trimmed V and J ends, which lost 2 bases and 7 bases, there was a span of 9 bases. In DNA form, the CDR3 reads TGTGCCAGCAGTTTACGAACATTCAATTCACCCCTCCACTTT. Protein product: CASSLRTFNSPLHF.

This clonotype was seen many times. The genes are TRBV5-6 and TRBJ2-2; 7 positions agree with TRBD1. Germline CDR1 and CDR2: SGHDT and YYEEEE. CDR3 length: 17 amino acids. After removal of 4 bases from V and 2 bases from J, the junction contained 11 bases not matched to a gene. The CDR3 DNA sequence: TGTGCCAGCAGCCCTCTCACCGGGACAGACAACACCGGGGAGCTGTTTTTT. It encodes CASSPLTGTDNTGELFF.

The J gene is TRBJ1-5, the V gene TRBV12-3 or TRBV12-4, with 10 bases matching TRBD1. There are 18 residues in the CDR3. The CDR3 region is CTCRKDRGGLVGNQPQHF. The CDR3 bases are TGTACCTGCAGGAAGGACAGGGGGGGGCTCGTTGGCAATCAGCCCCAGCATTTT.

This clonotype was detected ten times or more. The CDR3 protein is CASSTDRVLYF. The DNA of the CDR3 is TGTGCCAGCAGCACAGACCGGGTCCTCTACTTC. The chain recombines TRBV7-9 with TRBJ2-7; D gene unclear. This CDR3 is 11 amino acids long. The germline CDR1 and CDR2 sequences are SEHNR and FQNEAQ (reference sequence). The V end was cut by 5 bases, the J end by 13 bases, with 15 bases between. Full variable domain (rest looked up from reference TRBV7-9 and TRBJ2-7): DTGVSQNPRHKITKRGQNVTFRCDPISEHNRLYWYRQTLGQGPEFLTYFQNEAQLEKSRLLSDRFSAERPKGSFSTLEIQRTEQGDSAMYLCASSTDRVLYFGPGTRLTVT.

Many counts were recorded for this clonotype. This sequence joins TRBV12-3 or TRBV12-4 and TRBJ1-2; TRBD1 matches 7 bases. The V gene end was trimmed by 8 bases and the J gene end by 8 bases; junction bases not matched to a gene: 8. CDR3 size: 12 residues. DNA for the CDR3: TGTGCCAGCGGACAGGCGGAGGGAGGCTACACCTTC. Translating gives CASGQAEGGYTF.

This clonotype has at least ten counts. V and J are TRBV12-3 or TRBV12-4 and TRBJ2-3, with unresolved D. This CDR3 is 13 amino acids long. Trimming took off 8 bases at V and 1 base at J, with 10 bases between the two ends. In DNA form, the CDR3 reads TGTGCCAGCCGCGGCATGGGCACAGATACGCAGTATTTT. As protein: CASRGMGTDTQYF.

This clonotype was detected ten times or more. The rearrangement joins TRBV9 to TRBJ2-7; 8 bases agree with TRBD1. J gave up 5 bases and V 0 bases, and 4 bases lay outside the gene matches. The length of the CDR3 is 14 residues. The germline gives CDR1 SGDLS, CDR2 YYNGEE. The CDR3 reads CASSVEAGGNEQYF. CDR3 DNA sequence: TGTGCCAGCAGCGTAGAAGCAGGGGGCAACGAGCAGTACTTC.

There are many counts of this clonotype. V is TRBV12-3 or TRBV12-4 and J is TRBJ2-2; maybe TRBD1 (5 bases). The CDR3 is made up of 14 amino acids. Trimming left V 2 bases short and J 6 bases short, with 10 bases between. The DNA of the CDR3 is TGTGCCAGCAGTTTATCTCCAGGGCCCGGGGAGCTGTTTTTT. Protein sequence: CASSLSPGPGELFF.

The gene calls are TRBV7-3 and TRBJ2-1; 8 bases align to TRBD2. Trimming took 2 bases from V and 1 from J; bases not matched to a gene: 4. The CDR3 is 16 residues long. The germline gives CDR1 SGHTA, CDR2 FQGTGA. The chain's CDR3 is CASSLLAGGSYNEQFF. The CDR3, as DNA: TGTGCCAGCAGCTTATTGGCGGGGGGTTCCTACAATGAGCAGTTCTTC.